This record concerns one T cell receptor beta chain sequence. Study processing details: It was from reference gene primer amplification that nucleated cell counts were estimated. Sequenced by immunoSEQ multiplex PCR; TCRdb stores in-frame clones only, minus some. D and trimming were read from the DNA, whereas the V and J calls and clone size are those reported in that table. The sample holds around 200,000 clones, 83% seen once. This specimen comes from a study of blood T cell repertoires in COVID-19. Study information: Italy, Spain and the United States were the sources of the convalescent and acute COVID-19 samples.

Germline CDR1 LGHDT, CDR2 YNNKEL (reference sequence). The V end was cut by 4 bases, the J end by 5 bases, with 9 bases between. There are 12 residues in the CDR3. The chain has TRBV3-1 (or the pseudogene TRBV3-2) and TRBJ2-7; D is unclear. Sequences were obtained from peripheral blood. The TCR sequence derives from a woman aged 40 to 50 with active or convalescent COVID-19. CDR3 in amino acids: CASSRLPDEQYF. CDR3 in DNA: TGTGCCAGCAGCCGGCTCCCAGACGAGCAGTACTTC.